This is a list of T cell receptor beta chains from one sample in a study of blood T cell repertoires in COVID-19. Data came from immunoSEQ multiplex PCR; TCRdb stores just in-frame clones and leaves some out. The sample includes about 95,000 clones, roughly 79% seen only once; the top ten take around 4.8%. Sequences were obtained from peripheral blood. The source of these receptors is a man of 80 years or more with COVID-19, enrolled during active disease. The CDR3 runs from the conserved cysteine through the conserved F or W. A D gene is named only where the DNA matches it firmly. Expanded clones get a size class; other rows say once, few or many, or leave the size out.

>TRBD1|TRBJ2-2|TRBV10-1|-
TGCGCCTCGAGGGGGCTGGACACCGGGGAGCTGTTTTTT
CASRGLDTGELFF
>TRBD2|TRBJ2-4|TRBV7-2|-
TGTGCCAGCACCCCTGGGGGAGGGAGGCAAAACATTCAGTACTTC
CASTPGGGRQNIQYF
>TRBD1|TRBJ2-3|TRBV7-8|few
TGTGCCAGCAGCTTAGTCATTACCGGGACAGTAATAGATACGCAGTATTTT
CASSLVITGTVIDTQYF
>TRBD1|TRBJ1-4|TRBV4-1|-
TGCGCCAGCAGCCCCCCCGGGACAGGGGTATATGAAAAACTGTTTTTT
CASSPPGTGVYEKLFF
>TRBD1|TRBJ1-1|TRBV18|-
TGTGCCAGCTCACGAGAGGACAGGGGGAGTACTGAAGCTTTCTTT
CASSREDRGSTEAFF
>TRBD1|TRBJ1-2|TRBV27|many
TGTGCCAGCAGTTTCCGACAGGGGGCTTTGGGCTACACCTTC
CASSFRQGALGYTF
>-|TRBJ1-2|TRBV5-1|-
TGCGCCAGCAGCTTGGAAGGCTCAGGGAACTATGGCTACACCTTC
CASSLEGSGNYGYTF
>-|TRBJ1-5|TRBV27|-
TGTGCCAGCAGTTTACAGGGCAATCAGCCCCAGCATTTT
CASSLQGNQPQHF
>-|TRBJ1-1|TRBV19|-
TGTGCCAGTAGTAACCAGGGCCAGAACACTGAAGCTTTCTTT
CASSNQGQNTEAFF
>-|TRBJ1-2|TRBV6-2/TRBV6-3|few
TGTGCCAGCAGTTACTCGAACGCAGGGGTTAACTATGGCTACACCTTC
CASSYSNAGVNYGYTF
>TRBD2|TRBJ2-5|TRBV10-1|-
TGCGCCAGCAGCCCTCGACTAGCGGCGCAAGAGACCCAGTACTTC
CASSPRLAAQETQYF
>TRBD1|TRBJ2-3|TRBV30|once
TGTGCCTGGAGTAGGGGGCAGGGGACAGATACGCAGTATTTT
CAWSRGQGTDTQYF
>TRBD1|TRBJ2-2|TRBV5-6|few
TGTGCCAGCAGCTTTTGGGACAGGAACACCGGGGAGCTGTTTTTT
CASSFWDRNTGELFF
>-|TRBJ1-4|TRBV4-3|-
TGCGCCAGCAGCCAAGATCACACAGGCGAGGAGAAACTGTTTTTT
CASSQDHTGEEKLFF